This record concerns one T cell receptor (beta chain) sequence. The antigen is not known. The V gene's germline CDR1 is SNHLY and CDR2 FYNNEI. This CDR3 comprises 14 residues. Trimming took 0 bases from V and 7 from J, leaving 12 bases between them. The data originate from a study of cytomegalovirus exposure and HLA in healthy donors. Regarding the study as a whole: The study listed 150 to 200 cytomegalovirus-associated TCR beta chains. Reported results showed that the classifier diagnosed cytomegalovirus status with high specificity and sensitivity. In the approximately 120 validation repertoires, a later analysis found that first-cohort TCR clusters tended to co-occur. Most sequenced TCRs were rare (though some public TCRs occurred in many donors).

Assay used: immunoSEQ multiplex PCR; TCRdb lists only in-frame clones, some missing. Among about 150,000 clones listed, 80% to 90% were seen once. What was sequenced was PBMCs. The chain joins TRBV2 to TRBJ1-2; no firm D call. The sequence came from a man aged 18 to 30 in good health and CMV-seropositive. CDR3 protein: CASSEARTVRGYTF. The CDR3 bases are TGTGCCAGCAGTGAAGCGCGTACAGTTCGTGGCTACACCTTC.